This TCR beta chain was sequenced for a study of Ad26.COV2.S vaccination and SARS-CoV-2 variants. As for the study in general: By the intramuscular route, Ad26.COV2.S was given once, or twice 56 days apart. Whole-study results and caveats: Once vaccination had occurred, spike-specific CD8+ and CD4+ T cell responses reportedly showed substantial breadth.

This table comes from immunoSEQ multiplex PCR, and its TCRdb copy is limited to in-frame clones, with some not included. The sample consists of some 350,000 clones, around 90% of them appearing once. The treatment is: roughly 19 received Ad26.COV2.S at low or high dose, single or two shots; about five received placebo; per-sample allocation not given. Collection of the samples took place on day 63 after the first injection of vaccine or placebo. An adult donor aged 18-55 years was enrolled in Boston. As for this clone: The antigen remains undetermined.

The sample in question was peripheral blood, obtained in a trial of Ad26.COV2.S vaccine versus placebo. The origin of this receptor is a person between 18 and 65 years old who received the Ad26.COV2.S COVID-19 vaccine or a placebo.

The CDR3 coding sequence is TGCAGCGGATACTCCGGACAGTTTGAAGCTTTCTTT. Amino acids: CSGYSGQFEAFF. V usage is TRBV29-1 and J usage is TRBJ1-1; perhaps TRBD1 as D (6 bases). Trimming removed 7 bases at V and 7 bases at J, with 16 bases between. Germline CDR1 reads SQVTM; CDR2 reads ANQGSEA. This CDR3 region has 12 residues.